This TCR beta chain was found in a study of blood T cell repertoires in COVID-19. Study-wide context: Spain, Italy and the United States supplied samples that represented acute and convalescent COVID-19. T cells, B-cell-depleted T cells, or PBMCs supplied cDNA or gDNA.

The germline gives CDR1 KGHSH, CDR2 LQKENI. The V segment lost 0 bases and the J segment 4 bases; nucleotides outside the gene matches: 4. This CDR3 has 16 amino acids. Per the original data handling: From reference gene primer amplification, estimates of nucleated cell counts were derived. The repertoire was sequenced with immunoSEQ multiplex PCR; TCRdb's copy has only in-frame clones and lacks some. V, J and clone size are taken as reported in that table, and D and trimming were inferred from the DNA itself. The sample shows roughly 99,000 clones, roughly 80% of them seen only once. This TCR came from a human donor in a cohort sampled during active COVID-19. The chain combines TRBV18 with TRBJ2-1; 9 bases agree with TRBD2. The source material was peripheral blood. This CDR3 reads CASSPPSSGGYNEQFF. The CDR3 DNA reads as TGTGCCAGCTCACCACCGAGTAGCGGGGGATACAATGAGCAGTTCTTC.